This passage covers 2 T cell receptor beta chains from one sample sequenced in a study of type 1 regulatory T cells. TCRdb ran MiXCR on the reads and lists one entry per CDR3 protein. The table shows 60,000 to 70,000 distinct CDR3 sequences, with 55% to 80% occurring only once. Their recognized antigens are unknown. The sample taken for sequencing was cultured T cells, either the whole culture or a sorted T cell fraction (not recorded which). As to subset: Tr1-enriched cell product generated in vitro against host alloantigens. These TCRs come from a human donor in good health.

The chain combines TRBV2 with TRBJ1-4; D is unclear. Deletions cut 7 bases from V and 5 bases from J, with 14 bases between. Germline values: CDR1 SNHLY, CDR2 FYNNEI. This CDR3 spans 14 amino acids. In DNA, the CDR3 is TGTGCCAGCATGTTCGGCAGGACGAATGAAAAACTGTTTTTT. Translated: CASMFGRTNEKLFF.

This clonotype was seen just once. This sequence joins TRBV6-5 and TRBJ1-4; 8 nucleotides match TRBD1. V lost 5 bases and J lost 8; bases outside the gene matches: 7. Germline V gene sequence: CDR1 MNHEY, CDR2 SVGAGI. This CDR3 region has 14 residues. CDR3 DNA: TGTGCCAGCAGTCTGGACAGGGTTGACGAAAAACTGTTTTTT. It yields the protein CASSLDRVDEKLFF.